These 32 T cell receptor beta chains originate from one sample sequenced in a study of T cells in Graves' hyperthyroidism and ophthalmopathy. Amplification yielded TCR beta CDR3 regions, with RNA transcripts as the source. In the first-round RT-PCR of the TCR CDR3, the HTBI primer set was used. Via MiXCR, TCRdb re-called the multiplex PCR reads, giving one row per CDR3 protein. The sample holds 550,000 to 600,000 distinct CDR3 sequences, approximately 14% seen once. The material sequenced was blood. All receptors come from a woman in her late teens or twenties with Graves' ophthalmopathy.

This clonotype has a count of ten or more. V is TRBV9 and J is TRBJ2-6; no clear D. CDR1 SGDLS and CDR2 YYNGEE come from the germline V gene. The CDR3 has 13 amino acids. Trimming shortened V by 7 bases and J by 3 bases, and 8 bases separated the two germline ends. Written as DNA, the CDR3 is TGTGCCAGCCGTAGTAGTGGGGCCAACGTCCTGACTTTC. The encoded protein is CASRSSGANVLTF. Complete variable domain (other parts from reference TRBV9 and TRBJ2-6): DSGVTQTPKHLITATGQRVTLRCSPRSGDLSVYWYQQSLDQGLQFLIQYYNGEERAKGNILERFSAQQFPDLHSELNLSSLELGDSALYFCASRSSGANVLTFGAGSRLTVL.

This clonotype has at least ten counts. This chain connects TRBV20-1 to TRBJ1-2; a possible D gene is TRBD1 (5 bases). The germline CDR1 and CDR2 sequences are DFQATT and SNEGSKA (reference sequence). Trimming removed 2 bases from V and 4 bases from J, with 20 bases in between. The CDR3 sequence is 16 residues long. The CDR3 DNA is TGCAGTGCTAGACCCCGGGACCGAAGCAACCTCTATGGCTACACCTTC. Translation gives CSARPRDRSNLYGYTF.

The rearrangement uses TRBV4-2 and TRBJ2-1, with TRBD2 matching 13 bases. Germline V gene sequence: CDR1 LGHNA, CDR2 YNFKEQ. Unmatched junction bases numbered 8, after V lost 3 bases and J lost 9 bases. The CDR3 is 16 residues long. Written as DNA, the CDR3 is TGTGCCAGCAGCCAGGCCGGACTAGCGGGAGCAGGTGAGCAGTTCTTC. Its protein is CASSQAGLAGAGEQFF.

A few counts support this clonotype. The chain has TRBV6-6 and TRBJ1-5; D might be TRBD1 (5 bases). CDR3 length equals 15 residues. V lost 2 bases and J lost 5, with 13 bases in between. Germline-derived CDR1 and CDR2 are MNHNY and SVGAGI (reference sequence). The CDR3, as DNA: TGTGCCAGCAGTTACGGGTACCCGGGGGATCAGCCCCAGCATTTT. It yields the protein CASSYGYPGDQPQHF.

In this sample, this clonotype turned up once. This chain uses TRBV28 with TRBJ1-5; 9 nucleotides agree with TRBD1. Unmatched junction bases numbered 8, after V lost 0 bases and J lost 2 bases. The germline V gene has CDR1 MDHEN and CDR2 SYDVKM. This CDR3 is 18 amino acids long. The CDR3 nucleotides are TGTGCCAGCAGTTTATGGGACGGACAGGGGAACGGCAATCAGCCCCAGCATTTT. This encodes CASSLWDGQGNGNQPQHF.

This clonotype was seen at least ten times. The chain uses TRBV7-3 and TRBJ2-1, with no clear D. Trimming cost V 1 base and J 6 bases, with 4 bases left between them. The length of the CDR3 is 12 residues. Germline V CDR1 and CDR2: SGHTA, FQGTGA. The CDR3 coding sequence is TGTGCCAGCAGCTTAAATAGCAATGAGCAGTTCTTC. This encodes CASSLNSNEQFF.

This clonotype was seen repeatedly, ten times or more. This rearrangement joins TRBV20-1 to TRBJ2-1; D may be TRBD1 (5 bases). Germline V lookup: CDR1 DFQATT, CDR2 SNEGSKA (reference sequence). This CDR3 contains 11 residues. V lost 3 bases and J 10 bases, leaving 10 bases between the germline ends. DNA of the CDR3: TGCAGTGCTAGTACGAAGGGGGAGCAGTTCTTC. Translation gives CSASTKGEQFF.

The chain joins TRBV4-2 to TRBJ2-5, with unresolved D. V was cut by 3 bases and J by 7 bases, with 12 bases left in between. This CDR3 has 13 residues. The germline V gene encodes CDR1 LGHNA and CDR2 YNFKEQ. Here the CDR3 reads CASSQNPGGTQYF. In nucleotides, the CDR3 is TGTGCCAGCAGCCAGAATCCGGGTGGGACCCAGTACTTC.

In this sample, this clonotype turned up a few times. V gene TRBV4-2 combines with J gene TRBJ2-3; TRBD2 matches 9 bases. Germline CDR1 reads LGHNA; CDR2 reads YNFKEQ. The CDR3 totals 17 residues. Losses at the gene ends were 0 bases for V and 2 bases for J; bases not matched to a gene: 6. Here the CDR3 reads CASSQDPGGRATDTQYF. The CDR3 DNA sequence: TGTGCCAGCAGCCAAGATCCTGGCGGGAGGGCCACAGATACGCAGTATTTT.

V and J are TRBV20-1 and TRBJ2-7; 9 nucleotides align to TRBD1. The germline gives CDR1 DFQATT, CDR2 SNEGSKA (reference sequence). The CDR3 length is 15 residues. The CDR3 DNA reads as TGCAGAGCTCAGGGGGAGACAGGGGGATCCTACGAGCAGTACTTC. Translated, it gives CRAQGETGGSYEQYF.

This clonotype was seen a handful of times. This chain links TRBV6-2 or TRBV6-3 with TRBJ2-7; TRBD1 aligns across 8 bases. Germline V gene sequence: CDR1 MNHEY, CDR2 SVGEGT. This CDR3 region has 16 residues. V lost 0 bases, J lost 1 base, and 5 bases stayed unmatched. The CDR3 region has the DNA TGTGCCAGCAGTTACTCCGCGGGACAGGTGTCCTACGAGCAGTACTTC. It encodes CASSYSAGQVSYEQYF.

V and J are TRBV15 and TRBJ2-1, with TRBD2 identical over 7 bases. Germline CDR1 LNHNV, CDR2 YYDKDF (reference sequence). This CDR3 has 16 amino acids. V was pared by 0 bases and J by 12 bases, with 14 bases of the junction left unmatched. The CDR3 bases are TGTGCCACCAGCAGAGATCTCTCGGGACGGGAGGTTAGGCAGTTCTTC. Protein sequence: CATSRDLSGREVRQFF.

V gene TRBV29-1 combines with J gene TRBJ1-2; the match to TRBD1 covers 7 bases. Germline CDR1 and CDR2: SQVTM and ANQGSEA. The CDR3 is made up of 14 amino acids. J gave up 3 bases and V 3 bases, and 7 bases lay outside the gene matches. CDR3 coding DNA: TGCAGCGTTGACTTAACAGGGGATTACTATGGCTACACCTTC. This translates into CSVDLTGDYYGYTF.

This clonotype came up a few times. The rearrangement uses TRBV9 and TRBJ1-2; 9 nucleotides agree with TRBD1. Germline CDR1 reads SGDLS; CDR2 reads YYNGEE. V was clipped by 3 bases and J by 2 bases; unmatched bases: 5. The CDR3 runs 15 residues. CDR3 sequence reads: CASSERQGENYGYTF. Here the CDR3 DNA reads TGTGCCAGCAGCGAGAGACAGGGGGAGAACTATGGCTACACCTTC.

This clonotype was seen a handful of times. The junction departs from the called germline gene at one end, perhaps through a read error. The V gene is TRBV7-3, the J gene TRBJ1-1, with 8 bases lining up with TRBD1. There are 13 residues in the CDR3. Germline V gives CDR1 SGHTA, CDR2 FQGTGA. The CDR3 is CASRETGATEVFF. In DNA, the CDR3 is TGTGCCAGCAGAGAGACAGGGGCCACTGAAGTTTTCTTT.

The chain links TRBV19 to TRBJ1-2; D gene uncertain. The germline V and J ends were trimmed by 5 bases and 4 bases, with 14 bases remaining between them. CDR1 and CDR2 (germline): LNHDA, SQIVND (reference sequence). The CDR3 extends over 14 amino acids. The CDR3 DNA reads TGTGCCAGTAGTTCCGAGACGGCACCCTATGGCTACACCTTC. Its protein product is CASSSETAPYGYTF.

This clonotype showed up just once. J is TRBJ2-2 and V is TRBV19; 9 nucleotides agree with TRBD2. This CDR3 contains 16 residues. Germline-derived CDR1 and CDR2 are LNHDA and SQIVND (reference sequence). Unmatched junction bases numbered 10, after V lost 7 bases and J lost 4 bases. The CDR3 loop is CASIRASGTSTGELFF. CDR3 nucleotides: TGTGCCAGTATCAGAGCTAGCGGGACCAGCACCGGGGAGCTGTTTTTT.

This clonotype was seen ten or more times. This chain links TRBV9 with TRBJ2-3; the match to TRBD1 covers 9 bases. The germline gives CDR1 SGDLS, CDR2 YYNGEE. This CDR3 contains 15 residues. Trimming at V came to 1 base and at J to 1 base, leaving 1 base not matched to a gene. CDR3 DNA: TGTGCCAGCAGCGTAACAGGGGGCGGCACAGATACGCAGTATTTT. Protein product: CASSVTGGGTDTQYF.

This clonotype was seen many times. This chain connects TRBV7-3 to TRBJ2-1, with 7 nucleotides matching TRBD1. The CDR3 is 13 amino acids. V dropped 4 bases and J dropped 6; count of bases not matched to a gene: 3. Germline V CDR1 and CDR2: SGHTA, FQGTGA. Written as DNA, the CDR3 is TGTGCCAGCAGCTCCCAGGGGGTCAATGAGCAGTTCTTC. Protein product: CASSSQGVNEQFF.

This clonotype was counted at least ten times. The rearrangement uses TRBV9 and TRBJ2-7; D call uncertain. Trimming removed 0 bases from V and 2 bases from J, with 12 bases in between. CDR3 length: 15 residues. The V gene's germline CDR1 is SGDLS and CDR2 YYNGEE. The CDR3 coding sequence is TGTGCCAGCAGCGTAGCAGGCCCCATAGCCTACGAGCAGTACTTC. It codes for CASSVAGPIAYEQYF.

The chain employs TRBV7-2 and TRBJ1-1; 7 bases map to TRBD1. V lost 1 base to trimming and J lost 11 bases; unmatched junction nucleotides: 7. From germline, CDR1 is SGHTA and CDR2 FQGNSA. This CDR3 contains 13 residues. CDR3 sequence reads: CASSLVQGLYAFF. The CDR3 nucleotides are TGTGCCAGCAGCTTAGTACAGGGGTTGTATGCTTTCTTT.

This chain uses TRBV25-1 with TRBJ1-1; 7 nucleotides line up with TRBD1. The germline V gene encodes CDR1 MGHDK and CDR2 SYGVNS. The CDR3 is made up of 14 amino acids. V lost 4 bases, J lost 4 bases, and 6 bases stayed unmatched. The CDR3 protein is CASSVTGSFTEAFF. Here the CDR3 DNA reads TGTGCCAGCAGTGTGACAGGGTCTTTCACTGAAGCTTTCTTT.

The chain combines TRBV6-1 with TRBJ1-3, with D tentatively TRBD1 (5 bases). V was shortened by 10 bases and J by 0 bases, with 16 bases between the two germline ends. The CDR3 contains 15 residues. Germline V gene lookup returns CDR1 MNHNS and CDR2 SASEGT. The CDR3 coding sequence is TGTGCCACCCGGTCACAGGTCCTCTCTGGAAACACCATATATTTT. Amino acids: CATRSQVLSGNTIYF.

This clonotype was seen ten or more times. The gene calls are TRBV7-3 and TRBJ2-3, with no clear D. The CDR3 has 15 amino acids. The V end lost 2 bases, the J end lost 1 base, and 10 bases lay between the germline ends. Germline V gene sequence: CDR1 SGHTA, CDR2 FQGTGA. This chain's CDR3 is CASSLSLTRTDTQYF. The CDR3 DNA sequence: TGTGCCAGCAGCTTATCCCTTACTCGCACAGATACGCAGTATTTT.

This clonotype was detected ten times or more. V usage is TRBV28 and J usage is TRBJ2-3; D remains unclear. The germline V gene has CDR1 MDHEN and CDR2 SYDVKM. The length of the CDR3 is 13 residues. Trimming shortened V by 6 bases and J by 1 base, and 8 bases separated the two germline ends. The CDR3 region has the DNA TGTGCCAGCAGGGGTGCGGGCACAGATACGCAGTATTTT. This sequence encodes CASRGAGTDTQYF.

A few counts support this clonotype. The junction shows a germline mismatch at one end, possibly a read error. CDR3 bases: TGTGCTAGCAGCTTCGGGACAGGGGTCACCGGGGAGCTGTTTTTT. Translation gives CASSFGTGVTGELFF. The chain links TRBV7-7 to TRBJ2-2; 10 bases are a match to TRBD1. The V gene's germline CDR1 is SSHAT and CDR2 FNYEAQ (reference sequence). This CDR3 spans 15 amino acids.

This chain connects TRBV20-1 to TRBJ2-5; 7 bases agree with TRBD2. Near its end, the DNA agrees better with TRBJ2-1, so the J call may be wrong. The germline V gene encodes CDR1 DFQATT and CDR2 SNEGSKA (reference sequence). This CDR3 has 18 residues. The CDR3 reads CSARGWGGRVFGQETQFF. The DNA for the CDR3 is TGCAGTGCTAGAGGTTGGGGAGGGCGTGTTTTCGGGCAAGAGACCCAGTTCTTC.

This clonotype was picked up many times. This chain's CDR3 is CASSLSGQGQHF. CDR3 sequence (DNA): TGTGCCAGCAGTCTATCGGGACAGGGTCAGCATTTT. The V and J genes are TRBV6-2 or TRBV6-3 and TRBJ1-5; 9 bases are a match to TRBD1. Looked up from germline, CDR1 is MNHEY and CDR2 is SVGEGT. The V gene end was trimmed by 5 bases and the J gene end by 13 bases; junction bases not matched to a gene: 6. The CDR3 extends over 12 amino acids.

This clonotype has ten or more counts. The chain uses TRBV14 and TRBJ2-2; no clear D. This CDR3 has 16 amino acids. The germline V gene encodes CDR1 SGHDN and CDR2 FVKESK. Trimming left V 4 bases short and J 3 bases short, with 15 bases between. CDR3 bases: TGTGCCAGCAGCCTGAACCTAGGAGCGCACACCGGGGAGCTGTTTTTT. This gives the protein CASSLNLGAHTGELFF.

This clonotype was found many times. This chain connects TRBV27 to TRBJ1-1; 7 positions agree with TRBD1. J gave up 5 bases and V 5 bases, and 8 bases lay outside the gene matches. The CDR3 loop spans 14 amino acids. Germline CDR1 reads MNHEY; CDR2 reads SMNVEV (reference sequence). The CDR3 protein is CASSPKGAGTEAFF. In DNA form, the CDR3 reads TGTGCCAGCAGTCCTAAGGGGGCGGGGACTGAAGCTTTCTTT.

This clonotype was counted at least ten times. This sequence joins TRBV7-8 and TRBJ1-5; 8 nucleotides align to TRBD1. Germline CDR1 is SGHVS and CDR2 is FQNEAQ. The V gene end was trimmed by 1 base and the J gene end by 3 bases; junction bases not matched to a gene: 5. This CDR3 contains 16 residues. CDR3 protein: CASSLGGTGSNQPQHF. The CDR3 DNA reads TGTGCCAGCAGCTTAGGGGGGACAGGATCCAATCAGCCCCAGCATTTT. Combining the CDR3 with reference TRBV7-8 and TRBJ1-5 gives the whole variable domain GAGVSQSPRYKVAKRGQDVALRCDPISGHVSLFWYQQALGQGPEFLTYFQNEAQLDKSGLPSDRFFAERPEGSVSTLKIQRTQQEDSAVYLCASSLGGTGSNQPQHFGDGTRLSIL.

This clonotype has just a few counts. The chain recombines TRBV19 with TRBJ2-7; D may correspond to TRBD1 or TRBD2 (6 bases each). The ends were cut back, 3 bases at V and 3 bases at J, with 24 bases in the middle. Per germline, CDR1 LNHDA and CDR2 SQIVND (reference sequence). The CDR3 length is 18 residues. This CDR3 is CASSIRVGWGARGYEQYF. Written as DNA, the CDR3 is TGTGCCAGTAGTATCCGGGTCGGCTGGGGGGCGCGCGGCTACGAGCAGTACTTC.